The clone carrying this TCR beta chain has a handful of counts. Its antigen remains unidentified. The sample holds other DNA sequences that translate to the same CDR3. Per germline, CDR1 MNHEY and CDR2 SVGAGI. This CDR3 spans 15 amino acids. V lost 8 bases and J lost 0, with 14 bases in between. The run depth of the assay was deep. Repertoires were generated with immunoSEQ multiplex PCR, while TCRdb's copy carries only in-frame clones and drops some. The sample lists roughly 1,100,000 clones, more than 60% occurring once. The data stem from a study of shared clonotypes between healthy human individuals. Study overall: Ranging from 18 to 49 in age, donors were a couple of women and a few men.

Points from the study as a whole: Researchers found naive subsets generally carried larger estimated richness than memory subsets.

The sample comprised memory CD4+ T cells sorted from blood. This sample's subset: CD45RA-negative fraction. The clonotype comes from a man aged 18-30 years in good health. The chain has TRBV6-5 and TRBJ1-3, with TRBD1 as a possible D gene (6 bases). The CDR3 loop is CASRQDGNSGNTIYF. As DNA, the CDR3 is TGTGCCAGCCGACAGGACGGAAACTCTGGAAACACCATATATTTT.